Sequencing of this T cell receptor (beta chain) was carried out in a study of T-cell reconstitution after alpha-beta-depleted transplantation in children (dated by TCRdb to the mid-2010s). Regarding the research as a whole: Using TCR repertoire profiling, the study followed T-cell immune reconstitution in a quantitative way in children after TCRalphabeta/CD19-depleted allogeneic hematopoietic cell transplantation.

The library was obtained by PCR. The listed sequencing device is Illumina HiSeq 2500. TCR libraries were prepared with molecular barcoding, using unique molecular identifiers to normalize TCRbeta repertoire quantification. TCRdb took the public reads, trimmed them with fastp at Q25, ran MiXCR for clone calling and kept in-frame beta chains. All rows with the same CDR3 protein become a single entry with the most common DNA and genes. This sample comprises about a million distinct CDR3 sequences, about 26% of them detected only once. The ten largest clones take up about 28% of the sample. At the junction V is shortened by 7 bases and J by 2 bases, with 11 bases in between. The CDR3 covers 13 residues, taking in both the cysteine and the phenylalanine. The DNA shown is the 39-base CDR3, in frame from base 1. Notes on this clonotype: Its antigen is currently not known. No much larger clone exists at a distance of one base, and base qualities are not known.

In the paper's terms, the treatment or condition label means: allogeneic hematopoietic cell transplantation with graft depleted of TCRalphabeta T cells and CD19 B cells. Transplant recipients were children who received TCRalphabeta/CD19-depleted allogeneic hematopoietic cell grafts. The paper's findings and limits, for the study overall: The high TCRbeta diversity at day 60 in some patients was ascribed to recipient T cells and intrathymic progenitors that had survived conditioning. The frequencies of hyperexpanded clones fell over the following months, and after one year, T-cell counts and TCRbeta diversity were mostly attributed to newly produced T cells. The apparently early alphabetaT-cell count recovery about two months after transplant was reportedly dependent on only several hundred rapidly expanded clones derived from non-depleted graft cells.

The chain joins TRBV12-3 or TRBV12-4 to TRBJ2-5; a tentative D call is TRBD1 (6 bases match). This TCR was sampled from a boy younger than two who had a stem cell transplant for SCID, so the T cells may come from the graft donor. The sequences come from PBMCs, mostly from graft donor cells, collected 360 days after TCRalphabeta/CD19-depleted stem cell transplant. The DNA is as follows: TGTGCCAGCACCCACAGGGTTCAAGAGACCCAGTACTTC. It codes for CASTHRVQETQYF.